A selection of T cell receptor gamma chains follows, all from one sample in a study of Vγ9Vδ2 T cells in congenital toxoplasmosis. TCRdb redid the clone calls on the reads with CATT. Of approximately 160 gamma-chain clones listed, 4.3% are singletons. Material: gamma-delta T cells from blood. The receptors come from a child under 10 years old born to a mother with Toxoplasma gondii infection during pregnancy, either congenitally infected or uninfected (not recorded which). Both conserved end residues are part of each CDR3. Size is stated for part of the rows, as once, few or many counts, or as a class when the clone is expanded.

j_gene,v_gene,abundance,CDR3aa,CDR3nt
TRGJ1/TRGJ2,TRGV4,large,CATWDVKGGRNYYKKLF,TGTGCCACCTGGGATGTTAAGGGGGGCCGAAATTATTATAAGAAACTCTTT
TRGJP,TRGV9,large,CALWDLQELGKKIKVF,TGTGCCTTGTGGGATCTGCAAGAGTTGGGCAAAAAAATCAAGGTATTT
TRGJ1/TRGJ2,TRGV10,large,CAAWDYTLWYYKKLF,TGTGCTGCGTGGGATTATACTCTCTGGTATTATAAGAAACTCTTT
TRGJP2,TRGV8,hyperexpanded,CATWARRDYSSDWIKTF,TGTGCCACCTGGGCCCGAAGGGACTATAGTAGTGATTGGATCAAGACGTTT
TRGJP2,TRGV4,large,CATWVRGDWIKTF,TGTGCCACCTGGGTTCGGGGTGATTGGATCAAGACGTTT
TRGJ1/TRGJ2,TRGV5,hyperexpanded,CATWDRGYKKLF,TGTGCCACCTGGGACAGAGGTTATAAGAAACTCTTT
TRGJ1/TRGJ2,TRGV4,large,CATWDIGGYYKKLF,TGTGCCACCTGGGATATCGGTGGGTATTATAAGAAACTCTTT
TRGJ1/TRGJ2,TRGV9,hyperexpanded,CALWENSRNYYKKLF,TGTGCCTTGTGGGAAAATTCCCGGAATTATTATAAGAAACTCTTT
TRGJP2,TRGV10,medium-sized,CTTVLRISDWIKTF,-
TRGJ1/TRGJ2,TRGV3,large,CATWDNYKKLF,TGTGCCACCTGGGACAATTATAAGAAACTCTTT
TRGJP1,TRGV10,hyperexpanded,CAAWDSTGWFKIF,TGTGCTGCGTGGGATTCCACTGGTTGGTTCAAGATATTT
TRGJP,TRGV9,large,CALWEVPELGKKIKVF,TGTGCCTTGTGGGAGGTGCCCGAGTTGGGCAAAAAAATCAAGGTATTT
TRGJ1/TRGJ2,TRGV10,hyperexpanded,CAAWDSYYKKLF,TGTGCTGCGTGGGATTCATATTATAAGAAACTCTTT
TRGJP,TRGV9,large,CALWEVGQELGKKIKVF,TGTGCCTTGTGGGAGGTAGGTCAAGAGTTGGGCAAAAAAATCAAGGTATTT
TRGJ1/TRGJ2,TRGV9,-,CALWEKGYYKKLF,TGTGCCTTGTGGGAGAAGGGTTATTATAAGAAACTCTTT